This section outlines one TCR beta chain sequence together with its context. Method: immunoSEQ multiplex PCR; TCRdb's copy keeps in-frame clones and lacks some. The data hold roughly 14,000 clones, with about two thirds observed a single time. The sample belongs to a study of neoadjuvant nivolumab and ipilimumab in lung cancer. The CDR3 totals 15 residues. V dropped 5 bases and J dropped 6; count of bases not matched to a gene: 6. CDR1 is KGHSH and CDR2 is LQKENI in the germline V gene. Material: peripheral blood, obtained after neoadjuvant nivolumab, alone or with ipilimumab, at or shortly before surgery. The J gene is TRBJ2-7, the V gene TRBV18, with TRBD2 matching over 14 bases. The TCR originated in an adult with non-small cell lung cancer. Here the CDR3 reads CASSWGLAGEGEQYF. The CDR3 nucleotides are TGTGCCAGCTCATGGGGACTAGCGGGAGAAGGCGAGCAGTACTTC.